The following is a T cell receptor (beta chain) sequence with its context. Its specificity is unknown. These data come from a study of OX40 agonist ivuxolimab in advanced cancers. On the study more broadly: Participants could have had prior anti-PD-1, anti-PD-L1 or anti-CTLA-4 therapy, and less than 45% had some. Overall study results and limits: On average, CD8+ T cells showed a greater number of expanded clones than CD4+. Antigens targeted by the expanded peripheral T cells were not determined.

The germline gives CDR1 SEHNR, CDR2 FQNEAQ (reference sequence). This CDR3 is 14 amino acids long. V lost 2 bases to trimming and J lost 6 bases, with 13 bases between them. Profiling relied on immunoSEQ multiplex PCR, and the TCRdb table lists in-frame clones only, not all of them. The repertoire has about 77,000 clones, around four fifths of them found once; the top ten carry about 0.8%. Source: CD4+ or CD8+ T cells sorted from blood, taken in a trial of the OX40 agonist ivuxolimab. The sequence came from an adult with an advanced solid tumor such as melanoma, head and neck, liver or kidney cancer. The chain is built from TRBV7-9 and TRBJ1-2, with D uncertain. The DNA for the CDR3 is TGTGCCAGCAGCTTACGGGGAGAAGGCCATGGCTACACCTTC. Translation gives CASSLRGEGHGYTF.